A selection of T cell receptor beta chains follows, all from one sample in a study of identical twins. TCRdb used MiXCR to reprocess the 5' RACE reads, holding one entry per CDR3 protein. The table has hundreds of thousands of distinct CDR3 sequences, roughly 7.1% seen once. This sample also appeared in a second study, on yellow fever vaccine responses in identical twins.

Sample: PBMCs. The receptors originated from a woman under 30 in good health. Both conserved end residues are trimmed from each CDR3. The order of the fields is J gene, V gene, CDR3 protein.

TRBJ2-1 | TRBV6-2/TRBV6-3 | ASSYPRAGVDYNEQF
TRBJ1-2 | TRBV10-3 | AISPSNYGYT
TRBJ2-3 | TRBV2 | AMRGTDTQY
TRBJ1-1 | TRBV28 | ASSLWNRVKAF
TRBJ2-2 | TRBV20-1 | SASGGAGELF
TRBJ2-7 | TRBV5-1 | ASSLEAGSPYEQY
TRBJ2-7 | TRBV24-1 | ATSDGTSGGYEQY
TRBJ2-2 | TRBV5-1 | ASRRTGDNTGELF
TRBJ2-1 | TRBV7-2 | ASSPWASGGALNEQF
TRBJ2-7 | TRBV6-1 | ASRDPQGVTYEQY
TRBJ2-1 | TRBV20-1 | SLSGQGFNEQF
TRBJ2-2 | TRBV5-1 | ASSLEDTGFGTGELF
TRBJ1-2 | TRBV29-1 | SVAPDTSNYGYT
TRBJ1-1 | TRBV7-9 | ASSERRGQTEAF
TRBJ2-4 | TRBV4-1 | ASSLLGTAKNIQY
TRBJ2-2 | TRBV20-1 | SAKSAEAAANTGELF
TRBJ2-5 | TRBV29-1 | SVREVRETQY
TRBJ1-5 | TRBV9 | ASSERTGDNQPQH
TRBJ2-4 | TRBV3-1 | ASSRTASQNIQY
TRBJ2-3 | TRBV5-5 | ASSRGVGSDTQY
TRBJ2-1 | TRBV28 | ASSFAGSKNEQF
TRBJ2-1 | TRBV24-1 | ATSVRDGNEQF
TRBJ2-1 | TRBV20-1 | SATGGTGETYNEQF
TRBJ2-1 | TRBV13 | ASSLDREGDNEQF
TRBJ2-5 | TRBV28 | ASSLEETQC
TRBJ1-1 | TRBV29-1 | SVNRGLTEAF
TRBJ2-1 | TRBV6-1 | ASSRTGVSYNEQF
TRBJ1-2 | TRBV2 | ASKTGGGYT
TRBJ2-5 | TRBV5-1 | ASSSGSSGGAETQY
TRBJ2-7 | TRBV10-3 | AISAGQHEQY
TRBJ1-6 | TRBV20-1 | SASGRNNSPLH
TRBJ1-1 | TRBV27 | ASSISGTGTNTEAF
TRBJ1-4 | TRBV12-3/TRBV12-4 | ASSLTGTLLF
TRBJ1-2 | TRBV7-9 | ASSLLIGQGDPYGYT
TRBJ2-2 | TRBV7-6 | ASSLEPFHRQGNTGELF
TRBJ2-7 | TRBV29-1 | SVSNRDRAYEQY
TRBJ2-7 | TRBV20-1 | SARATGTSGSWYEQY
TRBJ1-2 | TRBV20-1 | SVTEKLNYGYT
TRBJ1-2 | TRBV3-1 | ASSRLQGTGNYGYT
TRBJ1-2 | TRBV5-5 | ASSAGTTNYGYT
TRBJ2-3 | TRBV12-3/TRBV12-4 | ASRPDSSTDTQY
TRBJ2-1 | TRBV11-3 | ASSPGTSLSYNEQF
TRBJ2-3 | TRBV29-1 | SVTSDTRY
TRBJ2-7 | TRBV7-9 | ASSLDTGPPYEQY
TRBJ2-1 | TRBV27 | ASSLLFGKQF
TRBJ1-6 | TRBV28 | ASSLLGTGSNSPLH
TRBJ2-7 | TRBV2 | ASSEGVAPYEQY
TRBJ2-2 | TRBV12-3/TRBV12-4 | ASSASTALYGELF
TRBJ2-1 | TRBV7-2 | ASSFYQGGNEQF
TRBJ2-2 | TRBV7-9 | ASSWDSLTGELF